This passage covers 26 T cell receptor beta chains from one sample sequenced in a study of OX40 agonist ivuxolimab in advanced cancers. Assay: immunoSEQ multiplex PCR; the TCRdb copy retains only in-frame clones and omits some. This sample carries fewer than 130,000 clones, roughly 89% of them seen once, and the ten largest clones take 0.27%. The sequencing here drew on CD4+ or CD8+ T cells sorted from blood, taken in a trial of the OX40 agonist ivuxolimab. The source is an adult with an advanced solid tumor such as melanoma, head and neck, liver or kidney cancer.

The V and J genes are TRBV9 and TRBJ2-7; D may be TRBD1 (6 bases). This CDR3 has 15 amino acids. Per germline, CDR1 SGDLS and CDR2 YYNGEE. Deletions cut 0 bases from V and 2 bases from J, with 12 bases between. The CDR3 protein is CASSVVGDTTYEQYF. CDR3 sequence (DNA): TGTGCCAGCAGCGTAGTAGGGGACACGACCTACGAGCAGTACTTC.

V gene TRBV4-3 combines with J gene TRBJ2-1; 7 nucleotides match TRBD2. The germline gives CDR1 LGHNA, CDR2 YSLEER. The CDR3 contains 15 residues. With 1 base clipped from V and 7 bases from J, the junction kept 7 bases outside the gene matches. The CDR3 reads CASSQVLAEGNEQFF. The CDR3 DNA is TGCGCCAGCAGCCAAGTTCTAGCGGAGGGGAATGAGCAGTTCTTC.

The rearrangement uses TRBV12-5 and TRBJ2-3, with 9 bases aligning to TRBD2. Germline CDR1 and CDR2: LGHNT and FRNRAP. The V gene end was trimmed by 7 bases and the J gene end by 2 bases; junction bases not matched to a gene: 7. This CDR3 region has 15 residues. In DNA, the CDR3 is TGTGCTAGTGCCCCAGCGGGAGGAAACACAGATACGCAGTATTTT. Translating gives CASAPAGGNTDTQYF.

The chain uses TRBV19 and TRBJ2-7, with 7 bases matching TRBD1. Trimming took 5 bases from V and 6 from J; bases not matched to a gene: 10. In germline, CDR1 is LNHDA, CDR2 SQIVND (reference sequence). The CDR3 has 14 amino acids. The CDR3, as DNA: TGTGCCAGTAGTGCGAGAGACAGGGATCGCGAGCAGTACTTC. Protein: CASSARDRDREQYF.

The rearrangement links TRBV7-9 to TRBJ1-4; TRBD1 agrees at 7 bases. V lost 1 base to trimming and J lost 5 bases; unmatched junction nucleotides: 7. The CDR3 loop spans 16 amino acids. The germline gives CDR1 SEHNR, CDR2 FQNEAQ (reference sequence). The CDR3 here is CASSLGLGQLNEKLFF. For the CDR3, the DNA is TGTGCCAGCAGCTTAGGTCTGGGACAGTTAAATGAAAAACTGTTTTTT.

This clone was seen once. The V and J genes are TRBV12-5 and TRBJ1-1, with no clear D. Germline lookup yields CDR1 LGHNT and CDR2 FRNRAP. The CDR3 extends over 14 amino acids. Between the trimmed V and J ends, which lost 4 bases and 2 bases, there was a span of 11 bases. CDR3 DNA: TGTGCTAGTGGTTCCCCAATAAGAAACACTGAAGCTTTCTTT. It is translated as CASGSPIRNTEAFF.

The V and J genes are TRBV9 and TRBJ1-2; 7 nucleotides align to TRBD1. After removal of 3 bases from V and 3 bases from J, the junction contained 8 bases not matched to a gene. The CDR3 totals 15 residues. Germline V gives CDR1 SGDLS, CDR2 YYNGEE. The CDR3: CASSEYRGLDYGYTF. CDR3 coding DNA: TGTGCCAGCAGCGAATACAGGGGCCTCGACTATGGCTACACCTTC.

In this sample, this clone turned up once. The rearrangement joins TRBV7-2 to TRBJ2-7; TRBD2 aligns across 7 bases. The CDR3 totals 15 residues. Germline assignment: CDR1 SGHTA and CDR2 FQGNSA. Unmatched junction bases numbered 6, after V lost 1 base and J lost 3 bases. The CDR3 spells CASSLDTSAIYEQYF. The CDR3 bases are TGTGCCAGCAGCTTAGATACTAGCGCCATCTACGAGCAGTACTTC. Together with reference TRBV7-2 and TRBJ2-7, the CDR3 gives the full variable domain: GAGVSQSPSNKVTEKGKDVELRCDPISGHTALYWYRQSLGQGLEFLIYFQGNSAPDKSGLPSDRFSAERTGGSVSTLTIQRTQQEDSAVYLCASSLDTSAIYEQYFGPGTRLTVT.

The chain carries TRBV19 and TRBJ1-2, with TRBD1 matching over 7 bases. Germline values: CDR1 LNHDA, CDR2 SQIVND (reference sequence). After removal of 1 base from V and 2 bases from J, the junction contained 10 bases not matched to a gene. The CDR3 sequence is 17 residues long. The CDR3 DNA follows: TGTGCCAGTAGTATAGGCGGGGCCTCGACAGGGAACTATGGCTACACCTTC. It codes for CASSIGGASTGNYGYTF. Using reference TRBV19 and TRBJ1-2 for the parts outside the CDR3, the full variable domain is DGGITQSPKYLFRKEGQNVTLSCEQNLNHDAMYWYRQDPGQGLRLIYYSQIVNDFQKGDIAEGYSVSREKKESFPLTVTSAQKNPTAFYLCASSIGGASTGNYGYTFGSGTRLTVV.

The chain uses TRBV5-1 and TRBJ1-1; 7 bases align to TRBD1. This CDR3 comprises 14 residues. V gave up 2 bases and J gave up 1 base; unmatched junction bases: 2. Germline assignment: CDR1 SGHRS and CDR2 YFSETQ. The CDR3 here is CASSFDRENTEAFF. Here the CDR3 DNA reads TGCGCCAGCAGCTTCGACAGGGAGAACACTGAAGCTTTCTTT.

The chain recombines TRBV6-5 with TRBJ2-7, with no clear D. Germline CDR1 reads MNHEY; CDR2 reads SVGAGI. The CDR3 extends over 12 amino acids. V was cut by 5 bases and J by 3 bases, with 8 bases left in between. The CDR3 bases are TGTGCCAGCAGTCAGACGATCTACGAGCAGTACTTC. Protein: CASSQTIYEQYF.

CDR3 coding DNA: TGTGCCAGCACCCCATTAGGGGCTGGAAACACCATATATTTT. Translation gives CASTPLGAGNTIYF. The chain is built from TRBV6-1 and TRBJ1-3; maybe TRBD1 (5 bases). V dropped 7 bases and J dropped 2 bases, with 12 bases sitting between them. The germline V gene encodes CDR1 MNHNS and CDR2 SASEGT. The CDR3 consists of 14 residues.

This rearrangement joins TRBV7-2 to TRBJ2-7; D is uncertain. The CDR3 runs to 14 residues. The V gene lost 5 bases and the J gene lost 1 base, with 12 bases spanning the gap. The germline gives CDR1 SGHTA, CDR2 FQGNSA. The CDR3 sequence: CASSRRLDSYEQYF. Written as DNA, the CDR3 is TGTGCCAGCAGCCGTCGACTGGATTCCTACGAGCAGTACTTC. The full variable domain, rest sourced from reference TRBV7-2 and TRBJ2-7, is GAGVSQSPSNKVTEKGKDVELRCDPISGHTALYWYRQSLGQGLEFLIYFQGNSAPDKSGLPSDRFSAERTGGSVSTLTIQRTQQEDSAVYLCASSRRLDSYEQYFGPGTRLTVT.

The chain uses TRBV6-6 and TRBJ1-5; tentatively, D is TRBD1 (5 bases). The CDR3 is 13 residues long. Germline V gene data show CDR1 as MNHNY and CDR2 as SVGAGI (reference sequence). V shed 5 bases and J shed 6 bases, with 11 bases lying between them. The CDR3: CASSNQGGQPQHF. As DNA, the CDR3 is TGTGCCAGCAGTAATCAGGGCGGTCAGCCCCAGCATTTT.

This clone has just one count. The chain uses TRBV25-1 and TRBJ1-3, with a weak D call TRBD1 (6 bases). The CDR3 runs to 16 residues. The germline V gene has CDR1 MGHDK and CDR2 SYGVNS. V dropped 1 base and J dropped 1 base, with 11 bases sitting between them. CDR3 sequence: CASSESGGHSGNTIYF. CDR3 in DNA: TGTGCCAGCAGTGAATCGGGGGGGCATTCTGGAAACACCATATATTTT.

The V and J genes are TRBV7-2 and TRBJ1-1; TRBD1 matches at 7 bases. Germline CDR1 and CDR2: SGHTA and FQGNSA. The CDR3 has 14 amino acids. V was pared by 5 bases and J by 4 bases, with 7 bases of the junction left unmatched. The CDR3 reads CASSLLTGRTEAFF. DNA for the CDR3: TGTGCCAGCAGCCTGCTGACAGGGCGCACTGAAGCTTTCTTT.

This rearrangement joins TRBV7-2 to TRBJ2-1; 11 bases map to TRBD1. Germline trimming cut 4 bases from V and 4 bases from J; bases unmatched to any gene: 6. The CDR3 contains 16 residues. Germline CDR1 reads SGHTA; CDR2 reads FQGNSA. CDR3: CASSWTGGASYNEQFF. The CDR3, as DNA: TGTGCCAGCAGCTGGACAGGGGGCGCCAGTTACAATGAGCAGTTCTTC. Full variable domain (remainder filled in from reference TRBV7-2 and TRBJ2-1): GAGVSQSPSNKVTEKGKDVELRCDPISGHTALYWYRQSLGQGLEFLIYFQGNSAPDKSGLPSDRFSAERTGGSVSTLTIQRTQQEDSAVYLCASSWTGGASYNEQFFGPGTRLTVL.

This sequence joins TRBV11-2 and TRBJ2-3, with D tentatively TRBD1 (6 bases). Trimming pared 1 base from V and 1 base from J, leaving 12 bases between. The CDR3 is 16 residues long. CDR1 and CDR2 from the germline V gene are SGHAT and FQNNGV. The CDR3 here is CASSLVGAYGTDTQYF. CDR3 nucleotide sequence: TGTGCCAGCAGCTTAGTGGGGGCCTATGGCACAGATACGCAGTATTTT. The full variable domain, rest sourced from reference TRBV11-2 and TRBJ2-3, is EAGVAQSPRYKIIEKRQSVAFWCNPISGHATLYWYQQILGQGPKLLIQFQNNGVVDDSQLPKDRFSAERLKGVDSTLKIQPAKLEDSAVYLCASSLVGAYGTDTQYFGPGTRLTVL.

This clone was seen just once. The V call is TRBV7-9, the J call TRBJ2-2, with TRBD2 matching over 10 bases. The CDR3 has 16 amino acids. From germline, CDR1 is SEHNR and CDR2 FQNEAQ (reference sequence). Trimming cost V 6 bases and J 1 base; bases outside gene matches: 5. CDR3 sequence (DNA): TGTGCCAGCAGTTTATCTAGCGGGAGGAACACCGGGGAGCTGTTTTTT. It is translated as CASSLSSGRNTGELFF.

The chain combines TRBV30 with TRBJ2-1; TRBD2 agrees at 11 bases. The CDR3 sequence is 15 residues long. Germline V gene data show CDR1 as GTSNPN and CDR2 as SVGIG (reference sequence). V was clipped by 2 bases and J by 2 bases; unmatched bases: 2. The CDR3 spells CAWSIAGGAYNEQFF. CDR3 DNA sequence: TGTGCCTGGAGTATAGCGGGAGGGGCCTACAATGAGCAGTTCTTC.

Only one count was recorded for this clone. The DNA of the CDR3 is TGTGCCGGGGCACTAGCGGCATTGCCCACAGATACGCAGTATTTT. This codes for CAGALAALPTDTQYF. The V and J genes are TRBV7-2 and TRBJ2-3, with TRBD2 matching 8 bases. CDR1 SGHTA and CDR2 FQGNSA come from the germline V gene. The ends lost 11 bases at V and 2 bases at J; junction bases unmatched: 12. The CDR3 has 15 amino acids. Supplemented by reference TRBV7-2 and TRBJ2-3, the full variable domain reads GAGVSQSPSNKVTEKGKDVELRCDPISGHTALYWYRQSLGQGLEFLIYFQGNSAPDKSGLPSDRFSAERTGGSVSTLTIQRTQQEDSAVYLCAGALAALPTDTQYFGPGTRLTVL.

This clone appeared once. The chain is built from TRBV16 and TRBJ1-2; D is possibly TRBD1 (5 bases). The germline V gene has CDR1 KGHSY and CDR2 FQNENV. V lost 0 bases and J 8 bases, leaving 10 bases between the germline ends. CDR3 length: 13 amino acids. The CDR3: CASSQSRGGGYTF. The DNA of the CDR3 is TGTGCCAGCAGCCAATCGAGGGGTGGCGGCTACACCTTC.

V gene TRBV7-2 combines with J gene TRBJ1-2, with D tentatively TRBD1 (6 bases). V lost 1 base, J lost 4 bases, and 13 bases lay in between. The germline V gene encodes CDR1 SGHTA and CDR2 FQGNSA. The CDR3 is made up of 15 amino acids. The CDR3 DNA sequence: TGTGCCAGCAGCTTAGAGGGCAGGGGAGGCTATGGCTACACCTTC. This translates into CASSLEGRGGYGYTF. The complete variable domain, with remaining parts taken from reference TRBV7-2 and TRBJ1-2, reads GAGVSQSPSNKVTEKGKDVELRCDPISGHTALYWYRQSLGQGLEFLIYFQGNSAPDKSGLPSDRFSAERTGGSVSTLTIQRTQQEDSAVYLCASSLEGRGGYGYTFGSGTRLTVV.

The gene calls are TRBV10-3 and TRBJ1-1; 8 nucleotides line up with TRBD1. This CDR3 region has 16 residues. With V trimmed by 6 bases and J by 7 bases, 16 bases remained unmatched. Germline V gene data show CDR1 as ENHRY and CDR2 as SYGVKD. CDR3 residues: CAIRDHPGQAGLEAFF. The CDR3 DNA follows: TGTGCCATCAGGGACCACCCGGGACAGGCAGGCCTTGAAGCTTTCTTT.

In its sample, this clone was seen a few times. The chain joins TRBV6-5 to TRBJ1-2; the match to TRBD1 covers 8 bases. Germline lookup yields CDR1 MNHEY and CDR2 SVGAGI. The CDR3 is 13 residues long. J lost 8 bases, V lost 4 bases, and 6 bases had no gene match. The CDR3 sequence: CASSLGQGWGYTF. DNA of the CDR3: TGTGCCAGCAGTTTAGGACAGGGATGGGGCTACACCTTC.

The chain has TRBV6-6 and TRBJ2-7; D gene uncertain. The CDR3 consists of 16 residues. CDR1 MNHNY and CDR2 SVGAGI come from the germline V gene (reference sequence). Trimming removed 0 bases at V and 1 base at J, with 13 bases between. CDR3 DNA: TGTGCCAGCAGTTACTCTTCCCCAGAGACTTCCTACGAGCAGTACTTC. It specifies CASSYSSPETSYEQYF.